One and the same sample provided the 25 T cell receptor beta chains below, sequenced in a study of OX40 agonist ivuxolimab in advanced cancers. The protocol was immunoSEQ multiplex PCR, while the TCRdb copy is restricted to in-frame clones and leaves out a portion. The data hold 55,000 to 80,000 clones, with 85% to 90% observed a single time. The input for sequencing was CD4+ or CD8+ T cells sorted from blood, taken in a trial of the OX40 agonist ivuxolimab. These receptors originate from an adult with an advanced solid tumor such as melanoma, head and neck, liver or kidney cancer.

The rearrangement links TRBV11-2 to TRBJ1-4; no definite D call. The CDR3 covers 15 residues. The V end lost 2 bases, the J end lost 6 bases, and 13 bases lay between the germline ends. CDR1 is SGHAT, CDR2 FQNNGV, per germline. The CDR3 here is CASSLMAYRDEKLFF. As DNA, the CDR3 is TGTGCCAGCAGCTTAATGGCCTACCGGGATGAAAAACTGTTTTTT.

The chain is built from TRBV5-6 and TRBJ2-7, with D perhaps matching TRBD1 or TRBD2 (5 bases each). Germline lookup yields CDR1 SGHDT and CDR2 YYEEEE. The ends were cut back, 0 bases at V and 6 bases at J, with 19 bases in the middle. There are 16 residues in the CDR3. In nucleotides, the CDR3 is TGTGCCAGCAGCTTGGTTATGGGACCGAACTACGGCGAGCAGTACTTC. The encoded protein is CASSLVMGPNYGEQYF.

J is TRBJ2-4 and V is TRBV9; possible D gene TRBD2, 5 bases. The CDR3 totals 16 residues. CDR1 is SGDLS and CDR2 is YYNGEE in the germline V gene. V was pared by 4 bases and J by 0 bases, with 14 bases between. CDR3 sequence reads: CASSQSSGLAKNIQYF. The CDR3 nucleotides are TGTGCCAGCAGCCAATCAAGCGGACTAGCCAAAAACATTCAGTACTTC.

This chain joins TRBV7-2 and TRBJ2-7, with TRBD1 matching over 11 bases. The junction had 4 bases not matched to a gene; V was cut back by 6 bases and J by 3 bases. CDR1 and CDR2 from the germline V gene are SGHTA and FQGNSA. The CDR3 runs to 14 residues. The CDR3 region has the DNA TGTGCCAGCAGTCCCGGGACAGGGGGCTACGAGCAGTACTTC. Its translation is CASSPGTGGYEQYF.

The chain employs TRBV7-2 and TRBJ2-3; TRBD2 agrees at 10 bases. Germline V gene data show CDR1 as SGHTA and CDR2 as FQGNSA. The trim removed 3 bases at V and 8 bases at J, leaving 14 bases unmatched. The CDR3 loop spans 17 amino acids. CDR3 region: CASSFMIAGGALGTQYF. The CDR3 nucleotides read TGTGCCAGCAGCTTCATGATAGCGGGGGGTGCTTTAGGTACGCAGTATTTT.

The chain couples TRBV19 to TRBJ2-2; 10 bases agree with TRBD1. After removal of 5 bases from V and 2 bases from J, the junction contained 2 bases not matched to a gene. The length of the CDR3 is 15 residues. Germline loops: CDR1 LNHDA, CDR2 SQIVND (reference sequence). The CDR3 loop is CASSRTGGNTGELFF. The CDR3 DNA reads as TGTGCCAGTAGTCGGACAGGGGGAAACACCGGGGAGCTGTTTTTT. The whole variable domain, filled in from reference TRBV19 and TRBJ2-2, reads DGGITQSPKYLFRKEGQNVTLSCEQNLNHDAMYWYRQDPGQGLRLIYYSQIVNDFQKGDIAEGYSVSREKKESFPLTVTSAQKNPTAFYLCASSRTGGNTGELFFGEGSRLTVL.

The CDR3: CASGETGSTSINYGYTF. DNA for the CDR3: TGCGCCAGCGGCGAGACAGGGTCAACGAGCATTAACTATGGCTACACCTTC. The chain couples TRBV5-1 to TRBJ1-2, with 7 nucleotides matching TRBD1. Germline lookup yields CDR1 SGHRS and CDR2 YFSETQ. Trimming cost V 7 bases and J 1 base; bases outside gene matches: 16. The CDR3 sequence is 17 residues long.

The rearrangement joins TRBV19 to TRBJ2-1, with TRBD1 matching 10 bases. Germline trimming cut 4 bases from V and 13 bases from J; bases unmatched to any gene: 10. From germline, CDR1 is LNHDA and CDR2 SQIVND (reference sequence). This CDR3 has 14 residues. The CDR3 DNA reads as TGTGCCAGTAGTAACCGGGACAGGGGACAAAGCCAGTTCTTC. Protein: CASSNRDRGQSQFF. The full variable domain, its missing parts supplied by reference TRBV19 and TRBJ2-1, is DGGITQSPKYLFRKEGQNVTLSCEQNLNHDAMYWYRQDPGQGLRLIYYSQIVNDFQKGDIAEGYSVSREKKESFPLTVTSAQKNPTAFYLCASSNRDRGQSQFFGPGTRLTVL.

In this sample, this clone turned up a few times. This sequence joins TRBV6-5 and TRBJ2-3; 10 bases align to TRBD1. Germline V gives CDR1 MNHEY, CDR2 SVGAGI. CDR3 length: 13 residues. V trimming: 6 bases; J trimming: 4 bases; junction bases outside the gene matches: 1. DNA of the CDR3: TGTGCCAGCAGGGGGACAGGGGCAGATACGCAGTATTTT. Translating gives CASRGTGADTQYF.

The rearrangement joins TRBV11-2 to TRBJ2-7; 7 bases line up with TRBD1. The CDR3 spans 15 residues. Germline CDR1 and CDR2: SGHAT and FQNNGV. After removal of 1 base from V and 6 bases from J, the junction contained 9 bases not matched to a gene. This chain's CDR3 is CASSLVRGKAGEQYF. The CDR3 DNA reads as TGTGCCAGCAGCTTAGTCAGGGGGAAAGCTGGCGAGCAGTACTTC.

The V gene is TRBV4-2, the J gene TRBJ1-2, with a weak D call TRBD1 (5 bases). CDR1 and CDR2 from the germline V gene are LGHNA and YNFKEQ. Trimming removed 5 bases from V and 8 bases from J, with 18 bases in between. The CDR3 loop spans 14 amino acids. CDR3 coding DNA: TGTGCCAGCAGCTACGACCCGGGGAGGGACGGCTACACCTTC. Protein product: CASSYDPGRDGYTF.

The chain has TRBV27 and TRBJ2-2, with D uncertain. This CDR3 comprises 15 residues. Germline assignment: CDR1 MNHEY and CDR2 SMNVEV (reference sequence). Between the trimmed V and J ends, which lost 2 bases and 0 bases, there was a span of 7 bases. The CDR3 reads CASSLLHPNTGELFF. CDR3 DNA sequence: TGTGCCAGCAGTTTACTCCACCCGAACACCGGGGAGCTGTTTTTT.

This chain uses TRBV28 with TRBJ1-6; no clear D gene. V was pared by 6 bases and J by 1 base, with 13 bases between. Germline CDR1 MDHEN, CDR2 SYDVKM. The CDR3 length is 16 residues. The DNA for the CDR3 is TGTGCCAGCAGGGGCAACGGGGTTTCCTATAATTCACCCCTCCACTTT. This encodes CASRGNGVSYNSPLHF.

This sequence joins TRBV7-2 and TRBJ2-7, with 10 bases matching TRBD2. The J segment lost 4 bases and the V segment lost 5 bases, leaving 5 bases of the junction unmatched. Germline CDR1 is SGHTA and CDR2 is FQGNSA. The CDR3 runs 14 residues. The CDR3 region is CASSQASGSYEQYF. The CDR3 DNA follows: TGTGCCAGCAGCCAGGCTAGCGGGAGTTACGAGCAGTACTTC.

CDR3 DNA: TGTGCCAGCTCTATTACCGACGGAAGGGTTAGCGGGGGATACAATGAGCAGTTCTTC. Translated: CASSITDGRVSGGYNEQFF. The chain has TRBV18 and TRBJ2-1; 9 nucleotides agree with TRBD2. V dropped 6 bases and J dropped 4; count of bases not matched to a gene: 19. This CDR3 contains 19 residues. Germline CDR1 is KGHSH and CDR2 is LQKENI. The full variable domain, with the rest looked up from reference TRBV18 and TRBJ2-1, is NAGVMQNPRHLVRRRGQEARLRCSPMKGHSHVYWYRQLPEEGLKFMVYLQKENIIDESGMPKERFSAEFPKEGPSILRIQQVVRGDSAAYFCASSITDGRVSGGYNEQFFGPGTRLTVL.

V is TRBV27 and J is TRBJ1-3, with D unclear. Trimming removed 5 bases from V and 0 bases from J, with 8 bases in between. The CDR3 covers 14 residues. The germline CDR1 and CDR2 sequences are MNHEY and SMNVEV (reference sequence). This CDR3 reads CASSPSLSGNTIYF. The DNA of the CDR3 is TGTGCCAGCAGTCCCAGTCTCTCTGGAAACACCATATATTTT.

The genes are TRBV5-5 and TRBJ1-3; D ambiguous. Trimming stripped 2 bases from V and 0 bases from J, with 9 bases between. This CDR3 region has 15 residues. Germline values: CDR1 SGHKS, CDR2 YYEKEE (reference sequence). This chain's CDR3 is CASSLSSNSGNTIYF. In nucleotides, the CDR3 is TGTGCCAGCAGCTTATCCTCCAACTCTGGAAACACCATATATTTT.

V and J are TRBV5-4 and TRBJ2-2; 8 nucleotides match TRBD2. Per germline, CDR1 SGHNT and CDR2 YYREEE (reference sequence). Germline trimming cut 1 base from V and 0 bases from J; bases unmatched to any gene: 2. CDR3 size: 16 residues. The CDR3 reads CASSLWGLANTGELFF. Here the CDR3 DNA reads TGTGCCAGCAGCTTGTGGGGACTAGCGAACACCGGGGAGCTGTTTTTT.

The chain is built from TRBV7-3 and TRBJ2-3; D is unresolved. Looked up from germline, CDR1 is SGHTA and CDR2 is FQGTGA. V lost 4 bases to trimming and J lost 6 bases, with 11 bases between them. This CDR3 contains 13 residues. CDR3 residues: CASSSRQSDTQYF. The CDR3 bases are TGTGCCAGCAGCTCCCGACAATCGGATACGCAGTATTTT.

The chain has TRBV6-5 and TRBJ2-1, with 8 bases aligning to TRBD2. Germline V gene lookup returns CDR1 MNHEY and CDR2 SVGAGI. V lost 0 bases, J lost 2 bases, and 0 bases stayed unmatched. This CDR3 contains 15 residues. The CDR3 DNA is TGTGCCAGCAGTTACTCGCGGGAGGCCTACAATGAGCAGTTCTTC. Translated, it gives CASSYSREAYNEQFF.

The chain combines TRBV18 with TRBJ1-1; 9 positions agree with TRBD1. V shed 0 bases and J 1 base; nucleotides not matched to a gene: 6. Germline loops: CDR1 KGHSH, CDR2 LQKENI. The CDR3 extends over 17 amino acids. DNA of the CDR3: TGTGCCAGCTCACCACCTCTAGGACAGGGGAGGAACACTGAAGCTTTCTTT. It yields the protein CASSPPLGQGRNTEAFF.

Comments on this clone: A read error may account for a junction end that differs from germline. The rearrangement joins TRBV11-2 to TRBJ1-4, with D tentatively TRBD1 (6 bases). Germline V gene lookup returns CDR1 SGHAT and CDR2 FQNNGV. The CDR3 runs to 13 residues. The CDR3 bases are TGTGCCAGCAGCCTAGGGCTAGCGGGACATTATGTTTTT. This translates into CASSLGLAGHYVF.

The rearrangement uses TRBV28 and TRBJ1-1; D call uncertain. Germline CDR1 is MDHEN and CDR2 is SYDVKM. The V gene lost 6 bases and the J gene lost 7 bases, with 6 bases spanning the gap. This CDR3 contains 10 residues. CDR3 amino acids: CASRLGEAFF. CDR3 DNA: TGTGCCAGCAGACTGGGTGAAGCTTTCTTT.

The V gene is TRBV27, the J gene TRBJ2-6; D is unclear. V was trimmed by 3 bases and J by 4 bases, leaving 10 bases between them. Germline CDR1 is MNHEY and CDR2 is SMNVEV (reference sequence). The CDR3 runs 15 residues. CDR3 DNA: TGTGCCAGCAGTTTCTGGCAGAGCGGGGCCAACGTCCTGACTTTC. This gives the protein CASSFWQSGANVLTF.

A note on this clone: With a much larger clone just one base away, this may be a read error. This chain uses TRBV7-2 with TRBJ1-4; 9 nucleotides align to TRBD1. The germline V gene has CDR1 SGHTA and CDR2 FQGNSA. Trimming at V came to 5 bases and at J to 6 bases, leaving 4 bases not matched to a gene. This CDR3 comprises 14 residues. CDR3 bases: TGTGCCAGCAGCAAACAGGGGGCGGATGAAAAACTGTTTTTT. Translating it yields CASSKQGADEKLFF. The variable domain in full, completed from reference TRBV7-2 and TRBJ1-4, reads GAGVSQSPSNKVTEKGKDVELRCDPISGHTALYWYRQSLGQGLEFLIYFQGNSAPDKSGLPSDRFSAERTGGSVSTLTIQRTQQEDSAVYLCASSKQGADEKLFFGSGTQLSVL.